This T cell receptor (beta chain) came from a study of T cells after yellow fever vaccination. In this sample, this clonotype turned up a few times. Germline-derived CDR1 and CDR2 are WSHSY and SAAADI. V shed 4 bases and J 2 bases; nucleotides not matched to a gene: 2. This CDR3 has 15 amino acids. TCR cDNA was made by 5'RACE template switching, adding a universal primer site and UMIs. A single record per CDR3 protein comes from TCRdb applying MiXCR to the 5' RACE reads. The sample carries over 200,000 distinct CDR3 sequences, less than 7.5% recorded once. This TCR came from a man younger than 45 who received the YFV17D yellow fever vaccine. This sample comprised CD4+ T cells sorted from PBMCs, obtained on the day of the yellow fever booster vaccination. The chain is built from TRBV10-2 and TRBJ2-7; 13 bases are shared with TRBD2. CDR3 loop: CASSGLAGGTYEQYF. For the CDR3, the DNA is TGCGCCAGCAGTGGACTAGCGGGAGGTACCTACGAGCAGTACTTC.